This T cell receptor (beta chain) is from a study of blood T cell repertoires in COVID-19. Study-level background: Samples taken during acute and convalescent COVID-19 were collected in the United States, Italy and Spain. PBMCs, B-cell-depleted T cells, or T cells were the source of the cDNA or gDNA that made up the material.

Trimming removed 7 bases from V and 1 base from J; junction bases left unmatched: 10. This CDR3 is 17 amino acids long. Per germline, CDR1 LGHNT and CDR2 FRNRAP. Clones were read by immunoSEQ multiplex PCR, and TCRdb kept only the in-frame ones, dropping some. There are fewer than 500,000 clones in the sample; around 89% occur only once, and approximately 1% lies in the top ten. The sequence derives from a woman aged 30 to 39 with acute COVID-19. Sequencing was performed on PBMCs or T cells enriched from blood (not recorded which). The chain couples TRBV12-5 to TRBJ2-2; 9 bases are a match to TRBD1. CDR3 bases: TGTGCTAGTGCCACCCCTAAGGGACAGGGGAACACCGGGGAGCTGTTTTTT. This codes for CASATPKGQGNTGELFF.